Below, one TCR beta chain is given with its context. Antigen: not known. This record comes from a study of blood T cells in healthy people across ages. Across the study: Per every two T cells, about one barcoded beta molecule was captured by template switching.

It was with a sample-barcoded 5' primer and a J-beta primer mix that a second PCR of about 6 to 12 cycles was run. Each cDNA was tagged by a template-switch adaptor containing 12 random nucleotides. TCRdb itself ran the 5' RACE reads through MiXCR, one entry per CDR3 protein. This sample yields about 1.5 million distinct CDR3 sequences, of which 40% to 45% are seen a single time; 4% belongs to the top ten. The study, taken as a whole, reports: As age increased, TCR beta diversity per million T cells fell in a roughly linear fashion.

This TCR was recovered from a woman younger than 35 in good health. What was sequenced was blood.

The DNA of the CDR3 is TGTGCCAGCAGCGGAGGGACGTACTTTTACAATGAGCAGTTCTTC. This encodes CASSGGTYFYNEQFF. The chain recombines TRBV3-1 with TRBJ2-1; a weak D match, TRBD2 (6 bases). CDR1 is LGHDT, CDR2 YNNKEL, per germline (reference sequence). CDR3 length equals 15 residues. V shed 5 bases and J shed 4 bases, with 15 bases lying between them.